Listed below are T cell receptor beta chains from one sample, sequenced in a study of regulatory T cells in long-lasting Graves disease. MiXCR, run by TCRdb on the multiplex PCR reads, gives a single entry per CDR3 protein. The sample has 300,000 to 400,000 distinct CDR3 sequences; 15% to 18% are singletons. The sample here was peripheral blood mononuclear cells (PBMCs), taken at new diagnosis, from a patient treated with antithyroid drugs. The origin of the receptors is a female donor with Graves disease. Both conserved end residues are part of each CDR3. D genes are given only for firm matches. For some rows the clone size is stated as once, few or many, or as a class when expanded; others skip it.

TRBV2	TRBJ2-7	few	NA	CASSESAYHYEQYF	TGTGCCAGCAGTGAGAGTGCCTACCACTACGAGCAGTACTTC
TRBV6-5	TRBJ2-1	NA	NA	CASSYSKSKHPYGNEQFF	TGTGCCAGCAGTTACTCGAAAAGTAAGCATCCGTACGGCAATGAGCAGTTCTTC
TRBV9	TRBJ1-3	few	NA	CASSVGPLVNTIYF	TGTGCCAGCAGCGTAGGACCCCTTGTCAACACCATATATTTT
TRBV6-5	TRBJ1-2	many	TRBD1	CASSYVGQARTF	TGTGCCAGCAGTTACGTGGGACAGGCACGGACCTTC
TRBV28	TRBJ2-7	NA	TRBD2	CASSSGGRDREQYF	TGTGCCAGCAGTTCTGGGGGGAGGGACCGCGAGCAGTACTTC
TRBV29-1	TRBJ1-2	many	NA	CSVEDLEVPNYGYTF	TGCAGCGTTGAAGATCTGGAGGTTCCTAACTATGGCTACACCTTC
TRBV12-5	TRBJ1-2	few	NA	CASDLGVPHGYTF	TGTGCTAGTGATTTGGGTGTCCCCCATGGCTACACCTTC
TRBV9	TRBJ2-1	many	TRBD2	CASSVREVPPNRWPEQFF	TGTGCCAGCAGCGTTCGGGAGGTTCCTCCCAATCGGTGGCCGGAGCAGTTCTTC
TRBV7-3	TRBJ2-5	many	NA	CASSFEGKETQYF	TGTGCCAGCAGCTTTGAGGGAAAAGAGACCCAGTACTTC
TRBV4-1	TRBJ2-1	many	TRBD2	CASSHLLAGGSKRLQFF	TGCGCCAGCAGCCACCTACTAGCGGGGGGGTCTAAGAGACTTCAGTTCTTC
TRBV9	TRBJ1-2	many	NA	CASSPVGNYGYTF	TGTGCCAGCAGCCCTGTGGGGAACTATGGCTACACCTTC
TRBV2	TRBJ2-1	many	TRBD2	CASSEGLANYNEQFF	TGTGCCAGCAGTGAAGGACTAGCGAACTACAATGAGCAGTTCTTC
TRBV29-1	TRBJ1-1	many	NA	CSVVWGLAKAEAFF	TGCAGCGTTGTCTGGGGGCTGGCCAAGGCTGAAGCTTTCTTT
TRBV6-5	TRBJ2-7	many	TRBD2	CASSFSREGYEQYF	TGTGCCAGCAGTTTTTCTCGGGAGGGCTACGAGCAGTACTTC
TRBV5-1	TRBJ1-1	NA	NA	CASREGSSLNTEAFF	TGCGCCAGCAGAGAGGGGTCTTCATTGAACACTGAAGCTTTCTTT
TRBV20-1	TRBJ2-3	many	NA	CSARDPGRGRGTDTQYF	TGCAGTGCTAGAGATCCCGGCAGGGGAAGAGGCACAGATACGCAGTATTTT
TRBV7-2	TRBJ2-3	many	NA	CASSFGQGADTQYF	TGTGCCAGCAGCTTCGGCCAGGGTGCGGATACGCAGTATTTT
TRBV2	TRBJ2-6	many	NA	CASGGGGANVLTF	TGTGCCAGCGGAGGGGGGGGGGCCAACGTCCTGACTTTC
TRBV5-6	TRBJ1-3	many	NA	CASSFPSSGNTIYF	TGTGCCAGCAGCTTTCCTAGCTCTGGAAACACCATATATTTT
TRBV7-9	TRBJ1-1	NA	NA	CASSPQTGPNTEAFF	TGTGCCAGCAGCCCTCAGACAGGCCCGAACACTGAAGCTTTCTTT
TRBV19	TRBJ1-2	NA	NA	CASSSAGTEGYGYTF	TGTGCCAGTAGTTCGGCAGGGACGGAGGGCTATGGCTACACCTTC
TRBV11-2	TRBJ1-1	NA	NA	CASSADGDTEAFF	TGTGCCAGCAGCGCCGACGGTGACACTGAAGCTTTCTTT
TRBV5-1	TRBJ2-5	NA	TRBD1	CASSLSGQGVMETQYF	TGCGCCAGCAGCTTGAGTGGACAGGGGGTAATGGAGACCCAGTACTTC
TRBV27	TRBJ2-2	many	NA	CTSSSPTRARAGELFF	TGTACCAGCAGTTCACCCACGAGGGCCCGGGCCGGGGAGCTGTTTTTT
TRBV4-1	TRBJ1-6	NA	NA	CASSPPSSPLHF	TGCGCCAGCAGCCCTCCCTCCTCACCCCTCCACTTT